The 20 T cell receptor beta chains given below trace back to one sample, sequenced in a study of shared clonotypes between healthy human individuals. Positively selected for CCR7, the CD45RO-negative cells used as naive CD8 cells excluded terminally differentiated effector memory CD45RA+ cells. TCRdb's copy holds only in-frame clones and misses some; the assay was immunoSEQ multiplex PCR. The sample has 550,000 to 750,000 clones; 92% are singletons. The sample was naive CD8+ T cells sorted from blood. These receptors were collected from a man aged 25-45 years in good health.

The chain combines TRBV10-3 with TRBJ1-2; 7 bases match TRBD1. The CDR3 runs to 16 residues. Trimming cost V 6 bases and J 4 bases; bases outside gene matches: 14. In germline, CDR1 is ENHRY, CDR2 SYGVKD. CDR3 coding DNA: TGTGCCATCAGGGGAGGACAGGACGCTTTAATCTATGGCTACACCTTC. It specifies CAIRGGQDALIYGYTF.

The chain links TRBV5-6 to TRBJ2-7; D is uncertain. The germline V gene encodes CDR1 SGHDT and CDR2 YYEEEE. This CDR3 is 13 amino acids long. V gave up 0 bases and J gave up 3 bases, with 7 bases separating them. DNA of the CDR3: TGTGCCAGCAGCTTGGAACAGAACTACGAGCAGTACTTC. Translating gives CASSLEQNYEQYF.

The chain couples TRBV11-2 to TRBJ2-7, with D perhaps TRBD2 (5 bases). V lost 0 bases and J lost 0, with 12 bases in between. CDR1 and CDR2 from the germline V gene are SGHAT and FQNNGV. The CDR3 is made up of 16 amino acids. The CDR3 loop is CASSLENKRPSYEQYF. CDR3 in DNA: TGTGCCAGCAGCTTAGAGAACAAGCGGCCCTCCTACGAGCAGTACTTC. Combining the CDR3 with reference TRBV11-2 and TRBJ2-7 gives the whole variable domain EAGVAQSPRYKIIEKRQSVAFWCNPISGHATLYWYQQILGQGPKLLIQFQNNGVVDDSQLPKDRFSAERLKGVDSTLKIQPAKLEDSAVYLCASSLENKRPSYEQYFGPGTRLTVT.

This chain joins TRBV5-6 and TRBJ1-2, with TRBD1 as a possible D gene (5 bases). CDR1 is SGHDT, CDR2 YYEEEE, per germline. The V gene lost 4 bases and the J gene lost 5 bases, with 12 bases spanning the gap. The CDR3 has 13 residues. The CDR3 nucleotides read TGTGCCAGCAGCCCCGGGACCGCGTATGGCTACACCTTC. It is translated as CASSPGTAYGYTF.

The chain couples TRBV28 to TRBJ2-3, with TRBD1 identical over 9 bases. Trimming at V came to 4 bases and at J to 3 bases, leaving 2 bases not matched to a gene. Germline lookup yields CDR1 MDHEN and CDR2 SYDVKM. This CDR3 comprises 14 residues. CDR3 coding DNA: TGTGCCAGCAGTTGGACAGGGGCGACAGATACGCAGTATTTT. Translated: CASSWTGATDTQYF.

CDR3 DNA sequence: TGTGCCAGCAGCCAACTATTCAGGGGTGTGGGTGAAAAACTGTTTTTT. This translates into CASSQLFRGVGEKLFF. The chain links TRBV4-2 to TRBJ1-4, with D possibly being TRBD1 (6 bases). This CDR3 region has 16 residues. Trimming took 2 bases from V and 7 from J, leaving 17 bases between them. CDR1 is LGHNA and CDR2 is YNFKEQ in the germline V gene.

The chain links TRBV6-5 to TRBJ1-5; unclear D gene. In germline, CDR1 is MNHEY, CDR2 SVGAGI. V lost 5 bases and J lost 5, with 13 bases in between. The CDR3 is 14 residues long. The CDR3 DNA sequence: TGTGCCAGCAGTAAAAGGGAGCTTGATCAGCCCCAGCATTTT. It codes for CASSKRELDQPQHF.

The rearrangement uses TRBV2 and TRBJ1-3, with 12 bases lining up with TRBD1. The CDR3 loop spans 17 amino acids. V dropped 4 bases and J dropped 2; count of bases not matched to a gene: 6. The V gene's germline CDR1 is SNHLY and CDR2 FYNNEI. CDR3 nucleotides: TGTGCCAGCAGTGGTTACCGGGACAGGGGGCCTGGAAACACCATATATTTT. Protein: CASSGYRDRGPGNTIYF.

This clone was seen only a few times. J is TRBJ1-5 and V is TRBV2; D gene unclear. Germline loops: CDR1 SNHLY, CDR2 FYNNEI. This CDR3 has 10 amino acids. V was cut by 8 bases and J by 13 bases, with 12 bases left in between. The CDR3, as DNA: TGTGCCAGCGGAGGGAGGCCACAGCATTTT. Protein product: CASGGRPQHF. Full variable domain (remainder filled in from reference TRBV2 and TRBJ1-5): EPEVTQTPSHQVTQMGQEVILRCVPISNHLYFYWYRQILGQKVEFLVSFYNNEISEKSEIFDDQFSVERPDGSNFTLKIRSTKLEDSAMYFCASGGRPQHFGDGTRLSIL.

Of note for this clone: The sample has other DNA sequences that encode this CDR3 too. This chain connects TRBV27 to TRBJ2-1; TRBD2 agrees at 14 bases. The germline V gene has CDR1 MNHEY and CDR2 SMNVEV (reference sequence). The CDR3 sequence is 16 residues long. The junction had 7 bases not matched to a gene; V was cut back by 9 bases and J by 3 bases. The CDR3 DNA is TGTGCCAGTAGTCGAGGACTAGCGGGAGGCTACAATGAGCAGTTCTTC. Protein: CASSRGLAGGYNEQFF.

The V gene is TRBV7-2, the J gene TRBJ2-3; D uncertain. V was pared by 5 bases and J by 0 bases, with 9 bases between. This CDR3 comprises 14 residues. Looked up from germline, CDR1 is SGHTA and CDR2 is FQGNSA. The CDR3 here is CASSALTSTDTQYF. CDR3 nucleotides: TGTGCCAGCAGCGCACTCACTAGCACAGATACGCAGTATTTT. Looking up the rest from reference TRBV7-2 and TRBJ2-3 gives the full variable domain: GAGVSQSPSNKVTEKGKDVELRCDPISGHTALYWYRQSLGQGLEFLIYFQGNSAPDKSGLPSDRFSAERTGGSVSTLTIQRTQQEDSAVYLCASSALTSTDTQYFGPGTRLTVL.

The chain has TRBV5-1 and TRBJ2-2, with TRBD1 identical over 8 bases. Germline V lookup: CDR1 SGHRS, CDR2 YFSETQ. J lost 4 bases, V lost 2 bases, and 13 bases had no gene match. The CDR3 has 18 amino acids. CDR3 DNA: TGCGCCAGCAGCTTTAGGCCGACAGGGGAGAGGGCCACCGGGGAGCTGTTTTTT. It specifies CASSFRPTGERATGELFF.

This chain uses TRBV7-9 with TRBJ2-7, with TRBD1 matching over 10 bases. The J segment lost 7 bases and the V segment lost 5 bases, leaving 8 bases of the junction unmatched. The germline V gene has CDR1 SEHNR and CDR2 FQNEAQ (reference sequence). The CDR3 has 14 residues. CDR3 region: CASSPRQGAEEQYF. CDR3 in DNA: TGTGCCAGCAGCCCACGACAGGGGGCGGAGGAGCAGTACTTC.

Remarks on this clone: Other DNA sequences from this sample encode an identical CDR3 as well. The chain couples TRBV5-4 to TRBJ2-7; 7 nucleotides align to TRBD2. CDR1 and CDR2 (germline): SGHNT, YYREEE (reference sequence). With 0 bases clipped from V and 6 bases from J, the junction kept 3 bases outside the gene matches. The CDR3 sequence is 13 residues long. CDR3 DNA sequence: TGTGCCAGCAGCTTGGGGGGGAGGGGCGAGCAGTACTTC. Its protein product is CASSLGGRGEQYF.

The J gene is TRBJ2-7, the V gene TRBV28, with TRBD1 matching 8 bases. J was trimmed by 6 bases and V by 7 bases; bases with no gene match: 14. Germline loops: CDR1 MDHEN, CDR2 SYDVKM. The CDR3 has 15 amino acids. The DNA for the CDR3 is TGTGCCAGCACTACCGACGGGGACAGGAGTTTCGAGCAGTACTTC. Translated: CASTTDGDRSFEQYF.

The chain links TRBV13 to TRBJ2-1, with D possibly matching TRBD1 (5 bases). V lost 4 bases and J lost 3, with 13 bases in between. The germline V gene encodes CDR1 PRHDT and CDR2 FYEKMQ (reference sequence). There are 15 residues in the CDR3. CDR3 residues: CASSSLQVGYNEQFF. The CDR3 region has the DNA TGTGCCAGCAGCTCGTTACAGGTGGGCTACAATGAGCAGTTCTTC.

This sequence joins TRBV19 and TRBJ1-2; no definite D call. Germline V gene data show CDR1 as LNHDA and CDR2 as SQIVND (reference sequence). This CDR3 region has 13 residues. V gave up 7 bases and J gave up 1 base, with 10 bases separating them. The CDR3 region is CASMGSFNYGYTF. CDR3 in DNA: TGTGCCAGTATGGGCAGCTTTAACTATGGCTACACCTTC.

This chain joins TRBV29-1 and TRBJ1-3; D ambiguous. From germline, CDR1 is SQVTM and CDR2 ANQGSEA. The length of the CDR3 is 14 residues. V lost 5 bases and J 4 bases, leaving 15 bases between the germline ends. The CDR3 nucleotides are TGCAGCGTTATTACCCCGGACGAGGGAAACACCATATATTTT. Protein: CSVITPDEGNTIYF.

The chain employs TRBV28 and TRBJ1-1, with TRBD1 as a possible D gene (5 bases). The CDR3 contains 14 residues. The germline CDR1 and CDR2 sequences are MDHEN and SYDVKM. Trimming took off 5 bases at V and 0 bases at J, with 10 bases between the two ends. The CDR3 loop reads CASSHDSMNTEAFF. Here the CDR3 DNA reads TGTGCCAGCAGTCATGACAGTATGAACACTGAAGCTTTCTTT.

CDR3 sequence: CASSEGLAGAYEQYF. The CDR3 coding sequence is TGTGCCAGCAGTGAGGGACTAGCGGGGGCCTACGAGCAGTACTTC. This chain joins TRBV2 and TRBJ2-7, with TRBD2 matching over 14 bases. This CDR3 has 15 amino acids. Trimming removed 3 bases from V and 2 bases from J; junction bases left unmatched: 0. Germline assignment: CDR1 SNHLY and CDR2 FYNNEI.